This T cell receptor (beta chain) was recovered during a study of neurological immune-mediated disorders. CDR1 is MDHEN and CDR2 is SYDVKM in the germline V gene. The CDR3 consists of 18 residues. Trimming shortened V by 1 base and J by 1 base, and 17 bases separated the two germline ends. This sample's time point: longitudinal time-point 3. MiXCR was run by TCRdb on the 5' RACE reads, yielding one entry per CDR3 protein. The sample holds fewer than 85,000 distinct CDR3 sequences; under 4.5% are singletons and the top ten take 5.7%. This clonotype has a count of ten or more. What it binds is not known. The study, taken as a whole, reports: The multiple sclerosis repertoire cluster had no clinical or MRI feature associated with it.

Sequencing was performed on PBMCs. This sequence joins TRBV28 and TRBJ2-1; D tentatively fits TRBD1 or TRBD2 (7 bases each). The sequence derives from a woman aged 60 to 75 with multiple sclerosis. DNA for the CDR3: TGTGCCAGCAGTTTATACTCGGCAGGGGGAGGGTCCTACAATGAGCAGTTCTTC. It encodes CASSLYSAGGGSYNEQFF.